This T cell receptor beta chain originates from a study of molecular identifiers for immune sequencing clone quantification. Background on the study: Four of five RNA aliquots from roughly 21,000 or 96,000 naive CD8 T cells were sequenced. General study findings and limits: The share of molecules held by clones above 20 RNA copies was over 99% in effector cells and under 1% in naive cells.

TCRdb itself ran the PCR reads through MiXCR, one entry per CDR3 protein. The sample has a few hundred thousand distinct CDR3 sequences, under 25% seen once; the top ten hold approximately 0.74%. With RNA at 10%, 30% or 50%, naive CD8 libraries came from approximately 20,000 to 1,000,000 sorted cells. A CD8+CD4-CCR7+CD45RA+ gate was used to sort naive CD8 T cells. The V end lost 5 bases, the J end lost 7 bases, and 14 bases lay between the germline ends. The CDR3 totals 12 residues. Germline V gene sequence: CDR1 SQVTM, CDR2 ANQGSEA. With respect to this clonotype: Its antigen is currently unknown.

The clonotype originates from a human donor in good health. Some libraries in this study had Jurkat cell RNA spiked in. Sequencing was done on a sample of naive CD8+ T cells from blood, with Jurkat cell RNA spiked in. The sample's subset: FACS-sorted CD8+CD4-CCR7+CD45RA+ naive T cells. The V gene is TRBV29-1, the J gene TRBJ1-1; tentative D call: TRBD1 (6 bases). The CDR3 sequence is CSVTGLGGEAFF. CDR3 in DNA: TGCAGCGTTACAGGGTTAGGAGGTGAAGCTTTCTTT.